This T cell receptor (beta chain) was obtained from a study of OX40 agonist ivuxolimab in advanced cancers. V was pared by 2 bases and J by 5 bases, with 10 bases between. Germline assignment: CDR1 LGHNT and CDR2 FRNRAP. The CDR3 is 13 residues long. Here immunoSEQ multiplex PCR was the method, and the copy in TCRdb shows in-frame clones only, minus some. The top ten hold approximately 10% of the sample, which has about 43,000 clones, about 87% seen once. The clonotype was recovered from an adult with an advanced solid tumor such as melanoma, head and neck, liver or kidney cancer. Sequences were derived from CD4+ or CD8+ T cells sorted from blood, sampled in a trial of the OX40 agonist ivuxolimab. This sequence joins TRBV12-5 and TRBJ2-7; unclear D gene. The CDR3 DNA follows: TGTGCTAGTGGTTTGAACTATATCAACGAGCAGTACTTC. It encodes CASGLNYINEQYF.